Each of the 25 T cell receptor beta chains below was sequenced from the same sample in a study of CD8 T cells in ankylosing spondylitis. One entry per CDR3 protein results from TCRdb running MiXCR on the 5' RACE reads. The sample has 300,000 to 350,000 distinct CDR3 sequences, around 20% seen once; the top ten hold 3.5%. The specimen was blood, either unsorted or a sorted T cell fraction (not recorded which). The receptors here all came from a female donor with ankylosing spondylitis or in good health (not recorded which).

In this sample, this clonotype turned up a few times. This sequence joins TRBV12-3 or TRBV12-4 and TRBJ2-1; TRBD1 matches at 9 bases. The V and J ends lost 7 bases and 7 bases, in that order; junction bases with no gene match: 8. This CDR3 region has 14 residues. The CDR3 coding sequence is TGTGCCAGCATCCCGGGACAGGGCAGTAATGAGCAGTTCTTC. It translates to CASIPGQGSNEQFF.

The chain combines TRBV7-9 with TRBJ2-7; 14 positions agree with TRBD2. Germline CDR1 is SEHNR and CDR2 is FQNEAQ (reference sequence). Germline trimming cut 3 bases from V and 5 bases from J; bases unmatched to any gene: 6. The CDR3 totals 16 residues. In nucleotides, the CDR3 is TGTGCCAGCAGCTTTGGGACTAGCGGGAGCAAGGACGAGCAGTACTTC. The encoded protein is CASSFGTSGSKDEQYF.

This rearrangement joins TRBV5-5 to TRBJ2-1; D ambiguous. Germline values: CDR1 SGHKS, CDR2 YYEKEE (reference sequence). This CDR3 is 15 amino acids long. V was shortened by 5 bases and J by 0 bases, with 12 bases between the two germline ends. The CDR3 sequence is CASRWSVSSYNEQFF. As DNA, the CDR3 is TGTGCCAGCAGATGGAGCGTGAGCTCCTACAATGAGCAGTTCTTC. Looking up the rest from reference TRBV5-5 and TRBJ2-1 gives the full variable domain: DAGVTQSPTHLIKTRGQQVTLRCSPISGHKSVSWYQQVLGQGPQFIFQYYEKEERGRGNFPDRFSARQFPNYSSELNVNALLLGDSALYLCASRWSVSSYNEQFFGPGTRLTVL.

The rearrangement uses TRBV20-1 and TRBJ1-1; D remains unclear. Between the trimmed V and J ends, which lost 2 bases and 1 base, there was a span of 8 bases. This CDR3 has 13 residues. CDR1 is DFQATT, CDR2 SNEGSKA, per germline (reference sequence). For the CDR3, the DNA is TGCAGTGCTAGATGGACTGAGAACACTGAAGCTTTCTTT. Amino acid sequence: CSARWTENTEAFF.

This clonotype was recorded a few times. The chain has TRBV6-2 or TRBV6-3 and TRBJ1-1; D uncertain. CDR1 is MNHEY, CDR2 SVGEGT, per germline. The CDR3 has 11 residues. Between the trimmed V and J ends, which lost 8 bases and 3 bases, there was a span of 7 bases. Written as DNA, the CDR3 is TGTGCCAGCGGTACAGACACTGAAGCTTTCTTT. The encoded protein is CASGTDTEAFF.

The chain links TRBV6-5 to TRBJ1-5, with 8 bases identical to TRBD1. In germline, CDR1 is MNHEY, CDR2 SVGAGI. The trim removed 0 bases at V and 5 bases at J, leaving 9 bases unmatched. This CDR3 region has 17 residues. The CDR3 is CASSYSFGTGKDQPQHF. The CDR3 nucleotides read TGTGCCAGCAGTTACTCTTTCGGGACAGGAAAGGATCAGCCCCAGCATTTT.

This chain joins TRBV6-1 and TRBJ2-7; either TRBD1 or TRBD2 may fit D (5 bases each). Trimming cost V 6 bases and J 7 bases, with 16 bases left between them. The germline gives CDR1 MNHNS, CDR2 SASEGT. The CDR3 has 13 residues. This chain's CDR3 is CASSPGRLGEQYF. CDR3 coding DNA: TGTGCCAGCAGCCCGGGACGCCTAGGGGAGCAGTACTTC.

There are a few counts of this clonotype. The chain uses TRBV5-1 and TRBJ2-5; a weak D match, TRBD2 (5 bases). CDR1 SGHRS and CDR2 YFSETQ come from the germline V gene. V lost 1 base, J lost 5 bases, and 15 bases lay in between. The CDR3 runs 15 residues. The CDR3 sequence is CASSLPRGIRETQYF. The CDR3 DNA is TGCGCCAGCAGCTTGCCCCGAGGGATACGGGAGACCCAGTACTTC.

This clonotype was counted only a few times. The rearrangement uses TRBV6-5 and TRBJ1-2; TRBD1 might be the D (6 bases). The V gene lost 0 bases and the J gene lost 8 bases, with 13 bases spanning the gap. The CDR3 has 14 residues. Germline V gives CDR1 MNHEY, CDR2 SVGAGI. The DNA for the CDR3 is TGTGCCAGCAGTTACTCTACAGGGAAGGAGGGCTACACCTTC. Its translation: CASSYSTGKEGYTF.

This clonotype occurred a few times. CDR3 sequence reads: CASSPPSLSSYNEQFF. The DNA for the CDR3 is TGTGCCAGCTCACCCCCTAGCCTCAGCTCCTACAATGAGCAGTTCTTC. The V gene is TRBV18, the J gene TRBJ2-1; a possible D gene is TRBD2 (5 bases). Trimming left V 3 bases short and J 0 bases short, with 12 bases between. Germline V lookup: CDR1 KGHSH, CDR2 LQKENI. CDR3 size: 16 residues.

This clonotype was seen only a few times. This chain joins TRBV7-9 and TRBJ1-4, with D possibly matching TRBD1 (6 bases). Deletions cut 6 bases from V and 5 bases from J, with 13 bases between. There are 14 residues in the CDR3. CDR1 is SEHNR and CDR2 is FQNEAQ in the germline V gene (reference sequence). The CDR3 DNA reads as TGTGCCAGCAGTACCGGGGGCGTGAATGAAAAACTGTTTTTT. It translates to CASSTGGVNEKLFF.

A word on this clonotype: The junction shows a germline mismatch at one end, possibly a read error. The V and J genes are TRBV7-9 and TRBJ2-7; 8 nucleotides line up with TRBD2. Germline V lookup: CDR1 SEHNR, CDR2 FQNEAQ (reference sequence). The CDR3 has 15 amino acids. Here the CDR3 reads CASSLAGGVQVEKYF. In DNA, the CDR3 is TGTGCCAGCAGCTTAGCCGGGGGGGTACAGGTCGAGAAGTACTTC. Variable domain in full (rest from reference TRBV7-9 and TRBJ2-7): DTGVSQNPRHKITKRGQNVTFRCDPISEHNRLYWYRQTLGQGPEFLTYFQNEAQLEKSRLLSDRFSAERPKGSFSTLEIQRTEQGDSAMYLCASSLAGGVQVEKYFGPGTRLTVT.

This clonotype was seen repeatedly, ten times or more. The chain joins TRBV29-1 to TRBJ2-3; no reliable D call. The length of the CDR3 is 14 residues. Looked up from germline, CDR1 is SQVTM and CDR2 is ANQGSEA. Trimming took 4 bases from V and 6 from J, leaving 17 bases between them. The CDR3 DNA reads TGCAGCGTTGCAGTGGGCGTCCCACAGGATACGCAGTATTTT. It encodes CSVAVGVPQDTQYF.

There are a few counts of this clonotype. The rearrangement joins TRBV29-1 to TRBJ2-7; 9 positions agree with TRBD1. Germline lookup yields CDR1 SQVTM and CDR2 ANQGSEA. V was pared by 6 bases and J by 5 bases, with 8 bases of the junction left unmatched. CDR3 size: 13 residues. The CDR3 DNA sequence: TGCAGCGTGGGGTTCGGGACAGGGAACGAGCAGTACTTC. It translates to CSVGFGTGNEQYF.

The genes are TRBV9 and TRBJ1-1; D not resolved. The CDR3 length is 13 residues. Germline CDR1 and CDR2: SGDLS and YYNGEE. Trimming removed 7 bases at V and 0 bases at J, with 10 bases between. The CDR3 sequence: CASGPLMNTEAFF. DNA for the CDR3: TGTGCCAGCGGACCTCTCATGAACACTGAAGCTTTCTTT.

This chain uses TRBV7-2 with TRBJ2-7, with D perhaps TRBD2 (6 bases). Germline lookup yields CDR1 SGHTA and CDR2 FQGNSA. V was shortened by 4 bases and J by 4 bases, with 17 bases between the two germline ends. The CDR3 sequence is 15 residues long. Here the CDR3 DNA reads TGTGCCAGCAGCTCCCGGGAAGAGGGGAGGTACGAGCAGTACTTC. Its translation is CASSSREEGRYEQYF.

The chain carries TRBV6-1 and TRBJ1-2, with D possibly TRBD1 on 5 matching bases. The CDR3 contains 11 residues. CDR1 is MNHNS and CDR2 is SASEGT in the germline V gene. V lost 10 bases and J lost 5, with 11 bases in between. CDR3 coding DNA: TGTGCCATTTCCCGACAGTATGGCTACACCTTC. Translation gives CAISRQYGYTF.

The chain employs TRBV12-3 or TRBV12-4 and TRBJ1-1; TRBD1 might be the D (5 bases). The CDR3 contains 11 residues. The V and J ends lost 3 bases and 10 bases respectively, with 9 bases between them. The CDR3 DNA sequence: TGTGCCAGCAGTTTGGGGGGTCGAGCTTTCTTT. It specifies CASSLGGRAFF.

The rearrangement joins TRBV11-2 to TRBJ2-2; D unresolved. Deletions cut 3 bases from V and 1 base from J, with 27 bases between. The germline V gene encodes CDR1 SGHAT and CDR2 FQNNGV. This CDR3 contains 21 residues. The CDR3 DNA is TGTGCCAGCAGCTTCCGATACCCCAACGTGGGAACAGTCCGGAACACCGGGGAGCTGTTTTTT. It yields the protein CASSFRYPNVGTVRNTGELFF.

This clonotype was seen only a few times. The rearrangement uses TRBV7-2 and TRBJ1-1, with a possible D match to TRBD1 (6 bases). V was cut by 1 base and J by 3 bases, with 9 bases left in between. The germline CDR1 and CDR2 sequences are SGHTA and FQGNSA. The CDR3 consists of 14 residues. Written as DNA, the CDR3 is TGTGCCAGCAGCTTAGAGGGGGGTCACACTGAAGCTTTCTTT. As protein: CASSLEGGHTEAFF.

The chain joins TRBV11-2 to TRBJ2-1; the match to TRBD2 covers 10 bases. CDR3 length equals 16 residues. V gave up 2 bases and J gave up 7 bases; unmatched junction bases: 8. Germline CDR1 SGHAT, CDR2 FQNNGV. The CDR3 spells CASSLIVAGGGNEQFF. The CDR3 coding sequence is TGTGCCAGCAGCTTAATCGTAGCGGGAGGAGGGAATGAGCAGTTCTTC.

The table lists this clonotype with many counts. The V and J genes are TRBV5-1 and TRBJ1-1, with D possibly TRBD1 on 5 matching bases. CDR3 length: 13 amino acids. CDR1 and CDR2 (germline): SGHRS, YFSETQ. The germline V and J ends were trimmed by 5 bases and 1 base, with 9 bases remaining between them. The DNA of the CDR3 is TGCGCCAGCAGTCAGACAGCGAACACTGAAGCTTTCTTT. The encoded protein is CASSQTANTEAFF.

The chain employs TRBV20-1 and TRBJ1-2; TRBD1 aligns across 9 bases. The CDR3 is 16 amino acids. Germline loops: CDR1 DFQATT, CDR2 SNEGSKA (reference sequence). V lost 3 bases and J lost 1; bases outside the gene matches: 9. CDR3 sequence reads: CSARVRRTGDNYGYTF. The CDR3, as DNA: TGCAGTGCTAGGGTCCGGCGGACAGGGGATAACTATGGCTACACCTTC.

The chain has TRBV20-1 and TRBJ2-7, with D uncertain. The CDR3 is made up of 14 amino acids. V was trimmed by 0 bases and J by 3 bases, leaving 12 bases between them. Germline V gene data show CDR1 as DFQATT and CDR2 as SNEGSKA (reference sequence). CDR3 DNA sequence: TGCAGTGCTAGAGATAATTGGGCTGGCTACGAGCAGTACTTC. Its protein is CSARDNWAGYEQYF.

This clonotype was seen a handful of times. Its ends do not fully match the called genes, so a read error is possible. The chain has TRBV20-1 and TRBJ2-7, with 14 positions matching TRBD2. Germline assignment: CDR1 DFQATT and CDR2 SNEGSKA (reference sequence). This CDR3 comprises 12 residues. CDR3 coding DNA: TGCAGTGTCGAAGTGGGACTAGCGGGAGTGTTCTTC. Its protein is CSVEVGLAGVFF.